These 14 T cell receptor beta chains originate from one sample sequenced in a study of identical twins. In TCRdb, the 5' RACE reads were re-called with MiXCR into one record per CDR3 protein. The sample gives hundreds of thousands of distinct CDR3 sequences, around 6.1% of which show up once; 1.5% to 2% is in the top ten. The sample comprised naive T cells sorted from blood. The receptors were gathered from a man between 18 and 35 years old in good health.

This chain links TRBV11-2 with TRBJ1-3, with D perhaps TRBD1 (5 bases). This CDR3 has 14 residues. Germline loops: CDR1 SGHAT, CDR2 FQNNGV. Trimming left V 0 bases short and J 5 bases short, with 8 bases between. This chain's CDR3 is CASSLDRARNTIYF. The CDR3 region has the DNA TGTGCCAGCAGCTTAGACAGGGCTCGAAACACCATATATTTT.

The J gene is TRBJ2-7, the V gene TRBV5-1, with 8 bases that match TRBD2. The V gene end was trimmed by 4 bases and the J gene end by 3 bases; junction bases not matched to a gene: 9. The germline CDR1 and CDR2 sequences are SGHRS and YFSETQ. This CDR3 region has 15 residues. This CDR3 is CASSPGLAGFYEQYV. DNA for the CDR3: TGCGCCAGCAGCCCCGGGCTAGCGGGTTTCTACGAGCAGTACGTC.

A few counts support this clonotype. The genes are TRBV11-2 and TRBJ2-2; 9 bases agree with TRBD2. V lost 0 bases to trimming and J lost 6 bases; unmatched junction nucleotides: 23. Germline lookup yields CDR1 SGHAT and CDR2 FQNNGV. The CDR3 has 22 residues. The CDR3 here is CASSLDAPSQLLAGNLAGELFF. In nucleotides, the CDR3 is TGTGCCAGCAGCTTAGACGCCCCGAGTCAACTACTAGCGGGTAACCTTGCCGGGGAGCTGTTTTTT. The variable domain in full, completed from reference TRBV11-2 and TRBJ2-2, reads EAGVAQSPRYKIIEKRQSVAFWCNPISGHATLYWYQQILGQGPKLLIQFQNNGVVDDSQLPKDRFSAERLKGVDSTLKIQPAKLEDSAVYLCASSLDAPSQLLAGNLAGELFFGEGSRLTVL.

Only a few counts were recorded for this clonotype. The genes are TRBV12-3 or TRBV12-4 and TRBJ1-6, with 8 bases fitting TRBD1. CDR3 length: 16 residues. V trimming: 7 bases; J trimming: 14 bases; junction bases outside the gene matches: 19. The DNA of the CDR3 is TGTGCCAGCACCTCCTGGGGTGACAGGGGTGGGGGGACCCTCCACTTT. Encoded protein: CASTSWGDRGGGTLHF.

This clonotype was seen at least ten times. The V call is TRBV6-1, the J call TRBJ2-5; D not certain. Germline V gene data show CDR1 as MNHNS and CDR2 as SASEGT. This CDR3 region has 12 residues. V was pared by 1 base and J by 10 bases, with 10 bases between. CDR3 region: CASSEGVGIQYF. The CDR3 coding sequence is TGTGCCAGCAGTGAAGGAGTAGGGATCCAGTACTTC.

The rearrangement links TRBV18 to TRBJ1-2; D not certain. The V gene lost 0 bases and the J gene lost 6 bases, with 8 bases spanning the gap. Germline CDR1 is KGHSH and CDR2 is LQKENI. The CDR3 is made up of 13 amino acids. The CDR3 DNA reads as TGTGCCAGCTCACCACCGGCGGCCAATGGCTACACCTTC. Translation gives CASSPPAANGYTF.

This clonotype was observed at least ten times. This chain uses TRBV24-1 with TRBJ2-1; 8 bases map to TRBD1. V was pared by 2 bases and J by 3 bases, with 2 bases of the junction left unmatched. CDR3 length equals 15 residues. Germline V gene lookup returns CDR1 KGHDR and CDR2 SFDVKD. The CDR3, as DNA: TGTGCCACCAGTGATTACACAGGGGGCTACAATGAGCAGTTCTTC. Translated, it gives CATSDYTGGYNEQFF.

Note on this clonotype: One end of the junction fails to match germline, which may point to a read error. The chain joins TRBV25-1 to TRBJ2-7, with 7 bases fitting TRBD2. CDR3 length: 12 amino acids. Germline V gene lookup returns CDR1 MGHDK and CDR2 SYGVNS. CDR3 amino acids: CASSVKKRGTTF. CDR3 sequence (DNA): TGTGCCAGCAGTGTCAAGAAACGCGGGACTACATTC.

The V gene is TRBV7-2, the J gene TRBJ2-6; possible D gene TRBD1, 6 bases. With 3 bases removed from V and 0 bases from J, the gap between germline ends came to 12 bases. CDR3 length: 17 residues. Germline V gene sequence: CDR1 SGHTA, CDR2 FQGNSA. DNA for the CDR3: TGTGCCAGCAGCTTCGACGCAGGGGACTCTGGGGCCAACGTCCTGACTTTC. Translation: CASSFDAGDSGANVLTF.

This clonotype was seen at least ten times. This chain uses TRBV7-8 with TRBJ2-7, with D maybe TRBD2 (5 bases). Trimming cost V 5 bases and J 5 bases, with 10 bases left between them. Germline loops: CDR1 SGHVS, CDR2 FQNEAQ. The length of the CDR3 is 12 residues. CDR3 region: CASSIEGNEQYF. CDR3 DNA: TGTGCCAGCAGCATAGAGGGAAACGAGCAGTACTTC.

With regard to this clonotype: Being one base from a much bigger clone, this may be a read error. The CDR3 end shows no conserved phenylalanine or tryptophan, and so a read error is likely. The rearrangement uses TRBV28 and TRBJ2-2; weak D call: TRBD1 (5 bases). The CDR3 sequence is 12 residues long. Germline-derived CDR1 and CDR2 are MDHEN and SYDVKM. Between the trimmed V and J ends, which lost 11 bases and 6 bases, there was a span of 13 bases. The DNA of the CDR3 is TGTGCCGGACAAACTATACCCGGGGAGCTGTTTTGT. Residues: CAGQTIPGELFC.

This clonotype has at least ten counts. The J gene is TRBJ2-3, the V gene TRBV29-1; maybe TRBD1 (5 bases). Germline CDR1 is SQVTM and CDR2 is ANQGSEA. V was clipped by 3 bases and J by 2 bases, with 15 bases between them. This CDR3 region has 15 residues. The CDR3 nucleotides read TGCAGCGTTGATCGACGTGGACATTCCACAGATACGCAGTATTTT. Encoded protein: CSVDRRGHSTDTQYF.

This clonotype was seen repeatedly, ten times or more. The DNA of the CDR3 is TGTGCCAGCAGTCCGATCCCGGGACTAGCCGGGAAGAGTCAGTTCTTC. Protein: CASSPIPGLAGKSQFF. The V call is TRBV12-3 or TRBV12-4, the J call TRBJ2-1; 9 bases are shared with TRBD2. The junction had 18 bases not matched to a gene; V was cut back by 5 bases and J by 13 bases. This CDR3 has 16 residues.

This clonotype was detected ten times or more. The chain has TRBV6-2 or TRBV6-3 and TRBJ2-7, with a tentative D call TRBD2 (6 bases). V dropped 6 bases and J dropped 3 bases, with 9 bases sitting between them. There are 12 residues in the CDR3. CDR1 is MNHEY and CDR2 is SVGEGT in the germline V gene. The CDR3 reads CASREGIYEQYF. The CDR3 bases are TGTGCCAGCAGGGAGGGAATCTACGAGCAGTACTTC.